One sample yielded the 19 T cell receptor beta chains listed below, sequenced in a study of blood T cell repertoires in COVID-19 (dated by TCRdb to 2019 to 2021). Receptor amplification or capture employed the immunoSEQ multiplex PCR assay. TCRdb obtained this table from immuneACCESS and retained in-frame rearrangements with V and J assigned. These tables miss some clones; where compared with another copy, unresolved V genes account for less than half of the shortfall, and the remainder is unexplained. The sample yields approximately 85,000 clones; 80% to 90% were counted once. The ten biggest clones cover 13% of the sample. Sequences were obtained from peripheral blood. The receptor set was obtained from a human donor in a cohort sampled during active COVID-19.

This sequence joins TRBV3-1 (or the pseudogene TRBV3-2) and TRBJ2-2, with TRBD1 matching 8 bases. V dropped 0 bases and J dropped 6; count of bases not matched to a gene: 9. Germline V lookup: CDR1 LGHDT, CDR2 YNNKEL (reference sequence). This CDR3 comprises 17 residues. The CDR3 DNA is TGTGCCAGCAGCCAAGATCAGGCCAGGGGGCGCGCCGGGGAGCTGTTTTTT. It specifies CASSQDQARGRAGELFF.

The V gene is TRBV30, the J gene TRBJ1-4, with 7 bases identical to TRBD1. Trimming cost V 2 bases and J 7 bases; bases outside gene matches: 4. The CDR3 is made up of 13 amino acids. Per the germline V gene, CDR1 is GTSNPN and CDR2 is SVGIG (reference sequence). The CDR3 loop reads CAWSTGVVEKLFF. DNA of the CDR3: TGTGCCTGGAGTACAGGGGTGGTTGAAAAACTGTTTTTT.

V gene TRBV5-1 combines with J gene TRBJ2-7, with 8 nucleotides matching TRBD1. This CDR3 is built from 13 residues. Looked up from germline, CDR1 is SGHRS and CDR2 is YFSETQ. J gave up 4 bases and V 6 bases, and 6 bases lay outside the gene matches. CDR3 residues: CASTLDRGYEQYF. CDR3 coding DNA: TGCGCCAGCACCTTAGACAGGGGATACGAGCAGTACTTC.

The CDR3 here is CASSVGGGQGAYGYTF. The CDR3 DNA is TGTGCCAGCAGCGTAGGAGGGGGACAGGGGGCCTATGGCTACACCTTC. The chain joins TRBV9 to TRBJ1-2, with 12 positions matching TRBD1. V was pared by 0 bases and J by 4 bases, with 4 bases of the junction left unmatched. Per germline, CDR1 SGDLS and CDR2 YYNGEE. This CDR3 comprises 16 residues.

The V call is TRBV15, the J call TRBJ1-4; 11 bases agree with TRBD1. This CDR3 spans 13 amino acids. CDR1 is LNHNV, CDR2 YYDKDF, per germline (reference sequence). The J segment lost 11 bases and the V segment lost 5 bases, leaving 4 bases of the junction unmatched. DNA of the CDR3: TGTGCCACCAGCCGGGGACAGGGGGGGAAACTGTTTTTT. As protein: CATSRGQGGKLFF.

This chain links TRBV4-1 with TRBJ2-3; 8 bases line up with TRBD2. The CDR3 spans 17 residues. From germline, CDR1 is MGHRA and CDR2 YSYEKL. V was clipped by 3 bases and J by 5 bases; unmatched bases: 13. CDR3 in amino acids: CASSQDSLADRGDTQYF. The CDR3 region has the DNA TGCGCCAGCAGCCAGGATTCACTAGCGGATAGGGGAGATACGCAGTATTTT.

The chain links TRBV4-1 to TRBJ2-3; 10 bases line up with TRBD2. This CDR3 is 18 amino acids long. The V segment lost 1 base and the J segment 1 base; nucleotides outside the gene matches: 8. Germline CDR1 and CDR2: MGHRA and YSYEKL. DNA of the CDR3: TGCGCCAGCAGCCAAGGGCTAGGACTAGCGGCTGGCACAGATACGCAGTATTTT. Protein product: CASSQGLGLAAGTDTQYF.

The V call is TRBV10-1, the J call TRBJ1-2; TRBD1 aligns across 7 bases. Germline assignment: CDR1 WNHNN and CDR2 SYGVQD (reference sequence). The CDR3 has 13 residues. Trimming removed 6 bases from V and 4 bases from J; junction bases left unmatched: 5. DNA for the CDR3: TGCGCCAGCAGCTCGGACAGGAGCTATGGCTACACCTTC. As protein: CASSSDRSYGYTF.

This rearrangement joins TRBV4-1 to TRBJ1-5; 9 positions match TRBD1. Germline V gene data show CDR1 as MGHRA and CDR2 as YSYEKL. V trimming: 2 bases; J trimming: 7 bases; junction bases outside the gene matches: 15. This CDR3 spans 18 amino acids. The CDR3 loop is CASSQSIYSQGAGQPQHF. CDR3 DNA: TGCGCCAGCAGCCAATCTATCTATTCACAGGGGGCAGGACAGCCCCAGCATTTT.

The chain carries TRBV7-8 and TRBJ2-3; D not resolved. CDR3 size: 14 residues. Germline V gives CDR1 SGHVS, CDR2 FQNEAQ. Trimming pared 3 bases from V and 0 bases from J, leaving 7 bases between. The CDR3 loop is CASSLSYSTDTQYF. CDR3 coding DNA: TGTGCCAGCAGCTTGTCCTACAGCACAGATACGCAGTATTTT.

The chain recombines TRBV28 with TRBJ2-5, with 8 nucleotides matching TRBD1. The CDR3 spans 15 residues. The germline gives CDR1 MDHEN, CDR2 SYDVKM. J gave up 1 base and V 7 bases, and 8 bases lay outside the gene matches. Written as DNA, the CDR3 is TGTGCCAGCAACCCGACAGGGGCCGTCCAAGAGACCCAGTACTTC. It is translated as CASNPTGAVQETQYF. Based on the CDR3 plus reference TRBV28 and TRBJ2-5, the full variable domain is DVKVTQSSRYLVKRTGEKVFLECVQDMDHENMFWYRQDPGLGLRLIYFSYDVKMKEKGDIPEGYSVSREKKERFSLILESASTNQTSMYLCASNPTGAVQETQYFGPGTRLLVL.

The chain has TRBV24-1 and TRBJ2-2; 16 nucleotides match TRBD2. J lost 5 bases, V lost 4 bases, and 9 bases had no gene match. The CDR3 is 19 residues long. Germline V CDR1 and CDR2: KGHDR, SFDVKD. The CDR3 here is CATSDRYGTSGGATGELFF. The DNA of the CDR3 is TGTGCCACCAGTGACCGCTATGGGACTAGCGGGGGGGCAACCGGGGAGCTGTTTTTT.

The table lists this clone with a count of one. This chain connects TRBV4-3 to TRBJ2-3, with TRBD2 as a possible D gene (6 bases). This CDR3 has 16 residues. CDR1 and CDR2 (germline): LGHNA, YSLEER. V shed 0 bases and J shed 1 base, with 11 bases lying between them. The CDR3 reads CASSQDEIAGTDTQYF. The DNA for the CDR3 is TGCGCCAGCAGCCAAGATGAAATAGCGGGCACAGATACGCAGTATTTT.

The chain is built from TRBV4-2 and TRBJ1-2; 7 bases align to TRBD1. The CDR3 runs to 14 residues. Trimming cost V 0 bases and J 7 bases; bases outside gene matches: 5. Germline V gives CDR1 LGHNA, CDR2 YNFKEQ. The CDR3 loop reads CASSQERQGFGYTF. CDR3 bases: TGTGCCAGCAGCCAAGAAAGACAGGGTTTTGGCTACACCTTC.

The chain links TRBV5-1 to TRBJ2-1, with TRBD2 identical over 12 bases. The CDR3 contains 16 residues. Germline V CDR1 and CDR2: SGHRS, YFSETQ. With 2 bases clipped from V and 8 bases from J, the junction kept 8 bases outside the gene matches. The CDR3 is CASSFLSSGGADEQFF. As DNA, the CDR3 is TGCGCCAGCAGCTTCCTTTCTAGCGGGGGGGCGGATGAGCAGTTCTTC.

This chain connects TRBV5-1 to TRBJ1-1, with no clear D. V dropped 2 bases and J dropped 3 bases, with 14 bases sitting between them. The germline gives CDR1 SGHRS, CDR2 YFSETQ. The CDR3 totals 15 residues. CDR3 coding DNA: TGCGCCAGCAGCTTATATACGGGGATGGACACTGAAGCTTTCTTT. Translating it yields CASSLYTGMDTEAFF.

The chain links TRBV7-3 to TRBJ1-1, with a tentative D call TRBD1 (5 bases). V shed 5 bases and J shed 9 bases, with 16 bases lying between them. Germline lookup yields CDR1 SGHTA and CDR2 FQGTGA. The CDR3 contains 13 residues. The CDR3 DNA follows: TGTGCCAGCAGCCCATACCCGGGGGGTAAAGCTTTCTTT. It encodes CASSPYPGGKAFF.

The chain links TRBV11-2 to TRBJ1-3; D is unclear. V dropped 6 bases and J dropped 0 bases, with 6 bases sitting between them. Germline assignment: CDR1 SGHAT and CDR2 FQNNGV. The CDR3 runs to 13 residues. This CDR3 is CASSEVSGNTIYF. The DNA of the CDR3 is TGTGCCAGCAGTGAGGTCTCTGGAAACACCATATATTTT. The variable domain in full, completed from reference TRBV11-2 and TRBJ1-3, reads EAGVAQSPRYKIIEKRQSVAFWCNPISGHATLYWYQQILGQGPKLLIQFQNNGVVDDSQLPKDRFSAERLKGVDSTLKIQPAKLEDSAVYLCASSEVSGNTIYFGEGSWLTVV.

V usage is TRBV18 and J usage is TRBJ2-7; 8 positions match TRBD2. The CDR3 is made up of 15 amino acids. The V gene's germline CDR1 is KGHSH and CDR2 LQKENI. The V gene end was trimmed by 3 bases and the J gene end by 3 bases; junction bases not matched to a gene: 7. CDR3 loop: CASSPTGGGRYEQYF. CDR3 DNA sequence: TGTGCCAGCTCACCGACGGGGGGGGGACGCTACGAGCAGTACTTC.